The T cell receptor (beta chain) described here comes from a study of blood T cell repertoires in COVID-19. Study-wide background: Donors in the United States, Italy and Spain gave samples during acute or convalescent COVID-19.

Using immunoSEQ multiplex PCR, the repertoire was profiled, and TCRdb retains in-frame clones only, with some absent. Altogether a few hundred thousand clones are present, around 80% being singletons, with the ten largest covering roughly 3.3%. The sequence was collected from a young woman with acute or convalescent COVID-19. The sample comprised peripheral blood.

For the CDR3, the DNA is TGTGCCAGCGGGACTCCCGCTCGTACGCAGTATTTT. This encodes CASGTPARTQYF. J is TRBJ2-3 and V is TRBV14; D perhaps matches TRBD2 (6 bases). The CDR3 runs 12 residues. Germline V lookup: CDR1 SGHDN, CDR2 FVKESK. Trimming removed 8 bases from V and 8 bases from J, with 14 bases in between.